This entry describes one TCR beta chain. These data are taken from a study of control samples from healthy donors and cancer patients. Produced via immunoSEQ multiplex PCR; TCRdb's table is partial and in-frame only. The sample lists approximately 81,000 clones, about 94% occurring once. The CDR3 runs 17 residues. In germline, CDR1 is MNHNY, CDR2 SVGAGI (reference sequence). The germline V and J ends were trimmed by 6 bases and 5 bases, with 23 bases remaining between them. V gene TRBV6-6 combines with J gene TRBJ2-1; no reliable D call. The sample consisted of blood. The sequence derives from a woman younger than 30 in good health. The CDR3 reads CASSRPFRPGLNNEQFF. Written as DNA, the CDR3 is TGTGCCAGCAGCCGACCGTTTCGGCCGGGTTTAAACAATGAGCAGTTCTTC.